One and the same sample provided the 5 T cell receptor beta chains below, sequenced in a study of T cell repertoires in cytomegalovirus infection. MiXCR, applied by TCRdb to the reads, yields one record per CDR3 protein. The sample lists about 480,000 distinct CDR3 sequences; about 33% were seen once. For these TCRs, the target antigens are not known. Specimen: cultured PBMCs, collected from culture after CMV antigen stimulation. The receptors were sampled from a human donor in good health (CMV status not recorded). Some clones in this sample may be carry-over from other donors' samples.

V and J are TRBV20-1 and TRBJ2-7, with a tentative D call TRBD2 (6 bases). V lost 3 bases and J lost 3, with 9 bases in between. This CDR3 is 12 amino acids long. CDR1 and CDR2 from the germline V gene are DFQATT and SNEGSKA (reference sequence). The DNA of the CDR3 is TGCAGTGCTAGGACTAGGGACTACGAGCAGTACTTC. This translates into CSARTRDYEQYF.

This clonotype was detected a few times. The chain is built from TRBV7-6 and TRBJ1-1; D unclear. Per germline, CDR1 SGHVS and CDR2 FNYEAQ. The length of the CDR3 is 14 residues. V lost 5 bases, J lost 1 base, and 11 bases lay in between. CDR3 in amino acids: CASSARVRNTEAFF. CDR3 bases: TGTGCCAGCAGCGCACGAGTTAGGAACACTGAAGCTTTCTTT.

The chain carries TRBV7-2 and TRBJ2-1; D perhaps matches TRBD2 (5 bases). Trimming pared 5 bases from V and 3 bases from J, leaving 14 bases between. Germline loops: CDR1 SGHTA, CDR2 FQGNSA. The length of the CDR3 is 15 residues. The CDR3 region is CASSREPADYNEQFF. The CDR3 DNA sequence: TGTGCCAGCAGCAGGGAGCCAGCGGACTACAATGAGCAGTTCTTC.

The chain carries TRBV12-3 or TRBV12-4 and TRBJ2-3; no definite D call. CDR3 length: 11 residues. Trimming took 4 bases from V and 9 from J, leaving 8 bases between them. The CDR3 DNA reads as TGTGCCAGCAGTTACCACCCCACGCAGTATTTT. Protein sequence: CASSYHPTQYF.

This clonotype was counted between two and nine times. This chain links TRBV10-3 with TRBJ2-7; D is undetermined. The CDR3 has 13 residues. The V gene lost 3 bases and the J gene lost 3 bases, with 9 bases spanning the gap. Germline CDR1 is ENHRY and CDR2 is SYGVKD. The CDR3: CAISEEALYEQYV. The CDR3 nucleotides are TGTGCCATCAGTGAAGAGGCGCTCTACGAGCAGTACGTC.